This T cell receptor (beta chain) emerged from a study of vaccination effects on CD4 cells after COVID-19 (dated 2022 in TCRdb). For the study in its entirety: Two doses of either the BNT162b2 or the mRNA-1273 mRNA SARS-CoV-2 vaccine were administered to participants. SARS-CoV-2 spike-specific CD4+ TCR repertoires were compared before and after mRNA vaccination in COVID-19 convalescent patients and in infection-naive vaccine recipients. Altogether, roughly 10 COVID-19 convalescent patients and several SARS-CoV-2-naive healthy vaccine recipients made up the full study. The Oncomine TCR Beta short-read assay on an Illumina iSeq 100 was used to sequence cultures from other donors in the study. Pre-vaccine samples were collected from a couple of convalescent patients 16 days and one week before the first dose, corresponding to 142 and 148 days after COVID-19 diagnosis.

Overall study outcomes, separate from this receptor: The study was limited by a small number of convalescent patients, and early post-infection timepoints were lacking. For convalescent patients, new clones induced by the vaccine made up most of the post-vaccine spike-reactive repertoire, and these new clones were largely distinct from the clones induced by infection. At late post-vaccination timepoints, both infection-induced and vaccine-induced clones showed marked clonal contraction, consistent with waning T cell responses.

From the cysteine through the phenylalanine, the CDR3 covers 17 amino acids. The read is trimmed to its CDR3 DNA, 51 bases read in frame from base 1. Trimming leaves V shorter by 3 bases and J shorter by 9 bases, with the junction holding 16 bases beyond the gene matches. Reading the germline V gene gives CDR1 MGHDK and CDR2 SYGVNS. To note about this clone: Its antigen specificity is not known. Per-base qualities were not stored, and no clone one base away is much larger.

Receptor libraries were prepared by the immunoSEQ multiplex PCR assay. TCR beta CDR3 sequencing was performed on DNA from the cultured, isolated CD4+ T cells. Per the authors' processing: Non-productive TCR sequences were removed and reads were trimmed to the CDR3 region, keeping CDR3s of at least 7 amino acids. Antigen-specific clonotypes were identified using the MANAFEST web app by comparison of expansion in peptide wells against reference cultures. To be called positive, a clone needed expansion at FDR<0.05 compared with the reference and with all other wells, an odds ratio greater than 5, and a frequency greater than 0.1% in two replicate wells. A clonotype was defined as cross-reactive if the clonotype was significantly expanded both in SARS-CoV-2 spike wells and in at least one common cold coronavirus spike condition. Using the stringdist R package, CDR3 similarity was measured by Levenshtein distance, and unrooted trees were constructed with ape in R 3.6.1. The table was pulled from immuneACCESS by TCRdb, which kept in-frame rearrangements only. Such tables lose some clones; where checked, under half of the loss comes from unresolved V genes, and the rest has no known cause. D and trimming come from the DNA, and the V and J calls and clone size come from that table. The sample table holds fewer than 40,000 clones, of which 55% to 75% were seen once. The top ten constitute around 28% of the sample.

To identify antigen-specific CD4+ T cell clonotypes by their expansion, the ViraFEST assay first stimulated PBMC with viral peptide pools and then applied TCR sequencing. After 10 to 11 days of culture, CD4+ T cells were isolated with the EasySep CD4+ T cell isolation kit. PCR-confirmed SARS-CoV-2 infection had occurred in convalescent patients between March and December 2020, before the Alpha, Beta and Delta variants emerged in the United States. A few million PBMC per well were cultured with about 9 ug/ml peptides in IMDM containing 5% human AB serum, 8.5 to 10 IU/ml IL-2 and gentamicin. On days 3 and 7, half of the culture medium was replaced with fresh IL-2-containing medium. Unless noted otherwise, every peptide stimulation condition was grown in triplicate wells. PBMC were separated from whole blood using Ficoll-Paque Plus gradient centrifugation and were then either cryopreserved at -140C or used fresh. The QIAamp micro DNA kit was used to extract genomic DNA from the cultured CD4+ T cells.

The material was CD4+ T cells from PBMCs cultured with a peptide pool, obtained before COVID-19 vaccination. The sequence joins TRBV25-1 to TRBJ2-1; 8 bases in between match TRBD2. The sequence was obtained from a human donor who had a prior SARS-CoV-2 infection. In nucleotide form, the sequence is TGTGCCAGCAGTGATCGGGGGGGCCTTGTGAAGATGGGTGAGCAGTTCTTC. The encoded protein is CASSDRGGLVKMGEQFF.